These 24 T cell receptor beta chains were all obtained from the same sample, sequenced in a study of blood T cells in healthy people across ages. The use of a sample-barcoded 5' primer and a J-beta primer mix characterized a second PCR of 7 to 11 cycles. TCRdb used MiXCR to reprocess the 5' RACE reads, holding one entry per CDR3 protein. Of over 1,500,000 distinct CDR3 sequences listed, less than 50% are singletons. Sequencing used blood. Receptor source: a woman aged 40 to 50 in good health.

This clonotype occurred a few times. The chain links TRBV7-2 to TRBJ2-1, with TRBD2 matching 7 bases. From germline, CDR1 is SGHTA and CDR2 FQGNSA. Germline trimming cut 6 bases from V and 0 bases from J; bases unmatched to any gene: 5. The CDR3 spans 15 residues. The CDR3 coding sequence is TGTGCCAGCAGGGGACGGGAGGCCTCCTACAATGAGCAGTTCTTC. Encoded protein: CASRGREASYNEQFF.

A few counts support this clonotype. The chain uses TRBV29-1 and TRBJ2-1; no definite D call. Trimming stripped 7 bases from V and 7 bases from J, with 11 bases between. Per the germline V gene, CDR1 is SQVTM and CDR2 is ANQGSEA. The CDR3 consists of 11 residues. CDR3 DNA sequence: TGCAGCGGGTCGGTCCAGAATGAGCAGTTCTTC. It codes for CSGSVQNEQFF.

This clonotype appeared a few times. The CDR3 DNA reads TGCGCCAGCAGCTTGGCGGGGGCCGTCACGTCCTACGAGCAGTACTTC. Its translation: CASSLAGAVTSYEQYF. The V call is TRBV5-1, the J call TRBJ2-7; either TRBD1 or TRBD2 may fit D (6 bases each). The CDR3 runs to 16 residues. V dropped 0 bases and J dropped 1 base, with 14 bases sitting between them. CDR1 is SGHRS and CDR2 is YFSETQ in the germline V gene.

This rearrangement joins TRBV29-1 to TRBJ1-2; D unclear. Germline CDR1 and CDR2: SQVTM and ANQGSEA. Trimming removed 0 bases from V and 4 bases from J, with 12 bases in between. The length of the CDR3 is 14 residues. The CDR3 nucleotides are TGCAGCGTTGAAGATACCGACCGATCCTATGGCTACACCTTC. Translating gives CSVEDTDRSYGYTF. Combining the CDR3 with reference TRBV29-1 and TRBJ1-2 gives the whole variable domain SAVISQKPSRDICQRGTSLTIQCQVDSQVTMMFWYRQQPGQSLTLIATANQGSEATYESGFVIDKFPISRPNLTFSTLTVSNMSPEDSSIYLCSVEDTDRSYGYTFGSGTRLTVV.

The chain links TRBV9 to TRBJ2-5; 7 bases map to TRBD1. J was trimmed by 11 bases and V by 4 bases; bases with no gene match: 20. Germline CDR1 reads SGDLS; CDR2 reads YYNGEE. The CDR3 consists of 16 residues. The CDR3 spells CASSSSRDSPYNEQYF. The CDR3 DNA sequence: TGTGCCAGCAGCTCATCCCGGGACAGCCCCTACAATGAGCAGTACTTC.

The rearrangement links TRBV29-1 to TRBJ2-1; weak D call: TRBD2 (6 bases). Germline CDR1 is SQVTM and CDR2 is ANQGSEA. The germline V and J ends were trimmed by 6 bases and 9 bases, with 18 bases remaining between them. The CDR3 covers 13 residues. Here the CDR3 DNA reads TGCAGCGTGGGGCTTGGGGGGTTCGGTGAGCAGTTCTTC. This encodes CSVGLGGFGEQFF.

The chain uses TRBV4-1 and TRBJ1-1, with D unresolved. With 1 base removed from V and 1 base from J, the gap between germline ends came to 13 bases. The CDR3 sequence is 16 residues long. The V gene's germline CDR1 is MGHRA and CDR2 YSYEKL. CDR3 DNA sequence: TGCGCCAGCAGCCAAGTTCTCGGCAGAGCGAACACTGAAGCTTTCTTT. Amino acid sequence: CASSQVLGRANTEAFF.

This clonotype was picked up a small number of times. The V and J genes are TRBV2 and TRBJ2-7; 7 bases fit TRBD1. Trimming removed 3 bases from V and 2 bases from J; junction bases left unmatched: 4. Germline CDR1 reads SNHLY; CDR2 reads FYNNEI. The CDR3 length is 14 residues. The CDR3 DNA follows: TGTGCCAGCAGTGAGGGGACAGCTCCCTACGAGCAGTACTTC. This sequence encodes CASSEGTAPYEQYF.

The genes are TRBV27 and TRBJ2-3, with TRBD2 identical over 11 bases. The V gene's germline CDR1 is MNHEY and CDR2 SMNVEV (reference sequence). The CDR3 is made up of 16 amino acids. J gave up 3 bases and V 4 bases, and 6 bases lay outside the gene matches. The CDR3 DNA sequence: TGTGCCAGCAGTTCCTTAACTAGCGGGGGTACAGATACGCAGTATTTT. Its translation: CASSSLTSGGTDTQYF.

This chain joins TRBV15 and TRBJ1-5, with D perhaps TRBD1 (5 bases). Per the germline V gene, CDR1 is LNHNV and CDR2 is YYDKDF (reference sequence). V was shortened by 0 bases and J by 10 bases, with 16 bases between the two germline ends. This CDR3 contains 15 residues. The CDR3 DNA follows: TGTGCCACCAGCAGAGATAGTGGGACCTTATCACCCCAGCATTTT. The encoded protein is CATSRDSGTLSPQHF. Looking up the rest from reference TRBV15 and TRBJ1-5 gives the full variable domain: DAMVIQNPRYQVTQFGKPVTLSCSQTLNHNVMYWYQQKSSQAPKLLFHYYDKDFNNEADTPDNFQSRRPNTSFCFLDIRSPGLGDTAMYLCATSRDSGTLSPQHFGDGTRLSIL.

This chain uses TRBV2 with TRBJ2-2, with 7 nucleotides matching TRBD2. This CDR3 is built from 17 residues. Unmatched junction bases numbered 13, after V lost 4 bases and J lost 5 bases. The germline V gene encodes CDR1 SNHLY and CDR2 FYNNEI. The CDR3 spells CASSGIGAGVGTGELFF. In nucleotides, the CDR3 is TGTGCCAGCAGTGGAATTGGCGCGGGGGTTGGGACCGGGGAGCTGTTTTTT.

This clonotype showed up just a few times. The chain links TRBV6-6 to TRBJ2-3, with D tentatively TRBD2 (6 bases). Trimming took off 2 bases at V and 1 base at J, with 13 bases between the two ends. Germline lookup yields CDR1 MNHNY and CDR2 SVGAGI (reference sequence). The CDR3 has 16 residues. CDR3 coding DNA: TGTGCCAGCAGTTACCTTCCCGGGACTGGCACAGATACGCAGTATTTT. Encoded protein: CASSYLPGTGTDTQYF.

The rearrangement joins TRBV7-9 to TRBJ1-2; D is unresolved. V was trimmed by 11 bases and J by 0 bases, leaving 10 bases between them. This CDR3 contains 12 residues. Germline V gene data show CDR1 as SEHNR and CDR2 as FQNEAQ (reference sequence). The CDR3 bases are TGTGCCTACCAAGCAGCTAACTATGGCTACACCTTC. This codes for CAYQAANYGYTF. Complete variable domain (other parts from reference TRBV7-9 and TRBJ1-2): DTGVSQNPRHKITKRGQNVTFRCDPISEHNRLYWYRQTLGQGPEFLTYFQNEAQLEKSRLLSDRFSAERPKGSFSTLEIQRTEQGDSAMYLCAYQAANYGYTFGSGTRLTVV.

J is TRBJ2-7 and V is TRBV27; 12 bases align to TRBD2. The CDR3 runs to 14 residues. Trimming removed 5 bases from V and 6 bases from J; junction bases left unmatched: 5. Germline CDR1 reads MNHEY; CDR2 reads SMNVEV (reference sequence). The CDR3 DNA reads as TGTGCCAGCAGTCGGACGACTAGCGGGGGCGAGCAGTACTTC. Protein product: CASSRTTSGGEQYF.

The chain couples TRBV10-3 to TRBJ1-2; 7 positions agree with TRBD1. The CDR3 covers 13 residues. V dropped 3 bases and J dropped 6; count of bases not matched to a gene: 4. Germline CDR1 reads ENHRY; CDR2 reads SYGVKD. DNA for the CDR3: TGTGCCATCAGTGAAACAGGGGAGGATGGCTACACCTTC. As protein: CAISETGEDGYTF.

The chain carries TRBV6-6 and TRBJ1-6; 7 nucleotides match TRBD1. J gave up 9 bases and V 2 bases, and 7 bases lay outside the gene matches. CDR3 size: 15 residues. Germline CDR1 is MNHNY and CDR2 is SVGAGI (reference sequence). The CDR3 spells CASSYGPGQASPLHF. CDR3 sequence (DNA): TGTGCCAGCAGTTACGGTCCAGGACAGGCTTCACCCCTCCACTTT.

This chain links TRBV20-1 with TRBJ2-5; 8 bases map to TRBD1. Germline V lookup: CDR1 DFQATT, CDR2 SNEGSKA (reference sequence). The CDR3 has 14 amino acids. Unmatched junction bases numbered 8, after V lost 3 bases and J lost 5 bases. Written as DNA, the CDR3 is TGCAGTGCTAGCGACAGGGGAAACGGGGAGACCCAGTACTTC. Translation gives CSASDRGNGETQYF.

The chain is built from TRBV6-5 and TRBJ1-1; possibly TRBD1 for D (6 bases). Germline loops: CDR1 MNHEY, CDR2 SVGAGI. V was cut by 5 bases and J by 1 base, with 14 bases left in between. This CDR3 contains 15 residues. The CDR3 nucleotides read TGTGCCAGCAGTCGGGACACCTTACAGAACACTGAAGCTTTCTTT. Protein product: CASSRDTLQNTEAFF.

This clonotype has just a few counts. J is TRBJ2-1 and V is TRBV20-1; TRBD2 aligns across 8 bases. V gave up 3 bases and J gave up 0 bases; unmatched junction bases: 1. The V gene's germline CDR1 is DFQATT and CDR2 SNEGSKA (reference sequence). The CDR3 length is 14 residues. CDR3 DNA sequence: TGCAGTGCTAGTCGGGGGGGCTCCTACAATGAGCAGTTCTTC. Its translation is CSASRGGSYNEQFF.

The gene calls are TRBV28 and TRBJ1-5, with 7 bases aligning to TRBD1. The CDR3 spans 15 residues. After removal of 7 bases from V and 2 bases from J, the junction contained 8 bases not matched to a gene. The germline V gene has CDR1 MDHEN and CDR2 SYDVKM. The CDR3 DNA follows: TGTGCCAGCACCCTAGGGGGGACAGGCAATCAGCCCCAGCATTTT. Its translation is CASTLGGTGNQPQHF.

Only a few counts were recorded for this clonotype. The CDR3 here is CASSPLDFQNYGYTF. The DNA of the CDR3 is TGTGCCAGCAGCCCTCTGGACTTCCAGAACTATGGCTACACCTTC. V is TRBV11-2 and J is TRBJ1-2; no clear D gene. Germline V gene data show CDR1 as SGHAT and CDR2 as FQNNGV. Trimming removed 5 bases from V and 2 bases from J, with 15 bases in between. This CDR3 spans 15 amino acids. The full variable domain, rest sourced from reference TRBV11-2 and TRBJ1-2, is EAGVAQSPRYKIIEKRQSVAFWCNPISGHATLYWYQQILGQGPKLLIQFQNNGVVDDSQLPKDRFSAERLKGVDSTLKIQPAKLEDSAVYLCASSPLDFQNYGYTFGSGTRLTVV.

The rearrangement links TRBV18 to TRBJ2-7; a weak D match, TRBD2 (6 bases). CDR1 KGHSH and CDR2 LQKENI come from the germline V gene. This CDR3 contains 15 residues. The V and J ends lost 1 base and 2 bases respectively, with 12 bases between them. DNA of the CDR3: TGTGCCAGCTCACCACGCGGGGCCGGGACCTACGAGCAGTACTTC. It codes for CASSPRGAGTYEQYF.

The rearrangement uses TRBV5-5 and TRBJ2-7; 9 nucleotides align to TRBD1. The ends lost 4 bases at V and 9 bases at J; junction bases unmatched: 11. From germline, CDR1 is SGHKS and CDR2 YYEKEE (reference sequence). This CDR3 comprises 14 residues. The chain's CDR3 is CASSPDRGDLWQYF. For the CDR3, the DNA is TGTGCCAGCAGCCCAGACAGGGGGGACTTGTGGCAGTACTTC.

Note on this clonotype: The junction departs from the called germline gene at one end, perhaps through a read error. The CDR3 here is CGALPHTGRETQYF. The CDR3 DNA reads as TGCGGTGCTTTACCCCACACAGGGAGAGAGACCCAGTACTTC. The chain couples TRBV20-1 to TRBJ2-5; TRBD1 is a possible D gene (6 bases). The CDR3 is 14 residues long. Germline CDR1 DFQATT, CDR2 SNEGSKA (reference sequence).